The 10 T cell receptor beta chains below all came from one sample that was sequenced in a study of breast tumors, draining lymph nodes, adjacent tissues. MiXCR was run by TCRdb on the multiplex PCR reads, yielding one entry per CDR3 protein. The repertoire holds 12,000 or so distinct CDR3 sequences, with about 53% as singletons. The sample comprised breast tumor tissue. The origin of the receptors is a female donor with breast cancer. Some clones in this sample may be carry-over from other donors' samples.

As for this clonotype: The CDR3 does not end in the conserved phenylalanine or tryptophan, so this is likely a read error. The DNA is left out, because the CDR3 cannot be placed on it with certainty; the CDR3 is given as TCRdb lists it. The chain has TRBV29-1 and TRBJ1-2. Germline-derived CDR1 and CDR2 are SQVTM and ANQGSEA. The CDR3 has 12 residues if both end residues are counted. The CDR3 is CSVDLVNYSYTL.

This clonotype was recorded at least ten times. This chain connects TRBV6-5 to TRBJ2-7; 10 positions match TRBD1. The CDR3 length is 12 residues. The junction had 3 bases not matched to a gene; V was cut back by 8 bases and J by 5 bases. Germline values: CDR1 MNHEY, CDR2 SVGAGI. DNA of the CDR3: TGTGCCAGCGGGGACAGGGGACACGAGCAGTACTTC. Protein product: CASGDRGHEQYF.

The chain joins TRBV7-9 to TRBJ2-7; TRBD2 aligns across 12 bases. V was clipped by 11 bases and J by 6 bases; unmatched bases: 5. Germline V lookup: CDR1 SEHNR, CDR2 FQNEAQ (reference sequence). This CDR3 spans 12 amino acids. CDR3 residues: CASRTSGAEQYF. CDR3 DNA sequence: TGTGCCTCTAGGACTAGCGGGGCCGAGCAGTACTTC. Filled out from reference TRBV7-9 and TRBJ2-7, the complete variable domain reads DTGVSQNPRHKITKRGQNVTFRCDPISEHNRLYWYRQTLGQGPEFLTYFQNEAQLEKSRLLSDRFSAERPKGSFSTLEIQRTEQGDSAMYLCASRTSGAEQYFGPGTRLTVT.

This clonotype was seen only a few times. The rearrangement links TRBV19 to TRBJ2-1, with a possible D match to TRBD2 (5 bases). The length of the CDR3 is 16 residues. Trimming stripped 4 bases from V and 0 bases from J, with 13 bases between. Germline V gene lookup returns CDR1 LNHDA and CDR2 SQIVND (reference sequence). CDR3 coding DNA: TGTGCCAGTAGTACGAAGGAAGGGAGCTCCTACAATGAGCAGTTCTTC. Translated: CASSTKEGSSYNEQFF.

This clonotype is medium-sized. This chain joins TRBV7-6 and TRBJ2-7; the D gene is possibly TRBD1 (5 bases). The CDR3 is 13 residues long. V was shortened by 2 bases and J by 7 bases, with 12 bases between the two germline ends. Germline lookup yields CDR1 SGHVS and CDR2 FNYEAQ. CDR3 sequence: CASSLNRQSEQYF. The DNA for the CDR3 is TGTGCCAGCAGCTTAAACCGACAGTCTGAGCAGTACTTC.

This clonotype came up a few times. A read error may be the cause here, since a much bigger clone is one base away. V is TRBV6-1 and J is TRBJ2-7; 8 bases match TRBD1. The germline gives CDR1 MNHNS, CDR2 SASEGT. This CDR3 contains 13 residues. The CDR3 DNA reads TGTGCCAGCAACAGACAGGGGAGCTACGAGCGGTACGTC. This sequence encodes CASNRQGSYERYV.

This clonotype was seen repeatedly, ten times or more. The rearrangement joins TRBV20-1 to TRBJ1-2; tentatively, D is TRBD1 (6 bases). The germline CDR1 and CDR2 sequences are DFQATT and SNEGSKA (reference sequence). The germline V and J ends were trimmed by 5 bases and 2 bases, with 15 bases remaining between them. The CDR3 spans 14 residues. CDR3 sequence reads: CSAPDSFLNYGYTF. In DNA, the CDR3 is TGCAGTGCTCCGGACAGTTTCCTCAACTATGGCTACACCTTC.

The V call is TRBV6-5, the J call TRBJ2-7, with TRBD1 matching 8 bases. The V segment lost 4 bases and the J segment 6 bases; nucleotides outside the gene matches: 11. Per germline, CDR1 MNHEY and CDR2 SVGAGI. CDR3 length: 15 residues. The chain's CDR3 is CASSSDWRTGREQYF. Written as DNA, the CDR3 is TGTGCCAGCAGTTCAGACTGGAGGACAGGGCGCGAGCAGTACTTC.

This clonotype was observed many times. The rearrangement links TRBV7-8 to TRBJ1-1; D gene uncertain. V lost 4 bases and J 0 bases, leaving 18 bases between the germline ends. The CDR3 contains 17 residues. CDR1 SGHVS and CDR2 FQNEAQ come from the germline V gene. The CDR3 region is CASSSLNKVYLNTEAFF. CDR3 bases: TGTGCCAGCAGCTCCCTAAATAAGGTCTATCTGAACACTGAAGCTTTCTTT.

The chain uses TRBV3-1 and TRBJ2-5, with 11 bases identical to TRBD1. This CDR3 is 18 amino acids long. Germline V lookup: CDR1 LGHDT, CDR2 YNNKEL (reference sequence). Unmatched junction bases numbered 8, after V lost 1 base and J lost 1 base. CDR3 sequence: CASSQAGTGGQPQETQYF. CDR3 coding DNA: TGTGCCAGCAGCCAAGCAGGGACAGGGGGACAGCCCCAAGAGACCCAGTACTTC.